The 23 T cell receptor beta chains listed next were all sequenced from one sample in a study of cytomegalovirus exposure and HLA in healthy donors (dated by TCRdb to the late 2010s). The library was generated by the immunoSEQ multiplex PCR assay. For the multiplex PCR, a mixture combining 60 forward primers for TCR Vbeta segments and 13 reverse primers for TCR Jbeta segments was used. TCRdb carries this immuneACCESS record with in-frame sequences only. Its versions omit some clonotypes, under half of them owing to an unresolved V gene in the studies checked, with the rest unexplained. For this sample there are around 140,000 clones; about 79% appear just once. Under 2% of the sample is taken by the ten largest. Sequencing was done on a sample of PBMCs. The receptors originated from a female donor in good health and CMV-seropositive.

The chain joins TRBV10-3 to TRBJ1-4, with unresolved D. In germline, CDR1 is ENHRY, CDR2 SYGVKD. Trimming shortened V by 7 bases and J by 1 base, and 10 bases separated the two germline ends. This CDR3 is built from 14 residues. DNA of the CDR3: TGTGCCATCAAAAACAGTGGAACTAATGAAAAACTGTTTTTT. Amino acids: CAIKNSGTNEKLFF.

This clone was seen a single time. The junction departs from the called germline gene at one end, perhaps through a read error. The sample holds other DNA sequences that translate to the same CDR3. CDR3 sequence (DNA): TGCGCCAGCAATCACAGGGTGGGTCGTAGTTACGAGCAGTACTTC. It is translated as CASNHRVGRSYEQYF. The V call is TRBV6-6, the J call TRBJ2-7; a possible D gene is TRBD1 (6 bases). Germline V gene lookup returns CDR1 MNHNY and CDR2 SVGAGI (reference sequence). This CDR3 spans 15 amino acids.

This clone was observed a handful of times. This chain uses TRBV10-3 with TRBJ2-5; maybe TRBD2 (5 bases). The germline CDR1 and CDR2 sequences are ENHRY and SYGVKD. Trimming took 3 bases from V and 3 from J, leaving 14 bases between them. This CDR3 spans 15 amino acids. Here the CDR3 reads CAISDLGSGEETQYF. The CDR3 DNA sequence: TGTGCCATCAGTGATCTCGGGTCCGGGGAAGAGACCCAGTACTTC.

The chain combines TRBV2 with TRBJ2-1, with 8 positions matching TRBD2. Trimming at V came to 2 bases and at J to 7 bases, leaving 7 bases not matched to a gene. Germline V gene data show CDR1 as SNHLY and CDR2 as FYNNEI. This CDR3 contains 15 residues. For the CDR3, the DNA is TGTGCCAGCAGTGAAAGCCTAGCGGGCGTGAATGAGCAGTTCTTC. Its protein product is CASSESLAGVNEQFF.

The rearrangement joins TRBV4-1 to TRBJ2-5; D perhaps matches TRBD2 (6 bases). The J call may not be correct, given that the DNA end is closer to TRBJ2-7. The CDR3 runs 14 residues. CDR1 MGHRA and CDR2 YSYEKL come from the germline V gene. The CDR3 DNA follows: TGCGCCAGCAGCCAAGATCCGGGGGTCTACGAGCAGTACTTC. This sequence encodes CASSQDPGVYEQYF.

The chain is built from TRBV10-2 and TRBJ1-5, with no clear D. V lost 6 bases and J lost 3, with 15 bases in between. In germline, CDR1 is WSHSY, CDR2 SAAADI. The CDR3 is 15 amino acids. CDR3 amino acids: CASSPAGSINQPQHF. The DNA for the CDR3 is TGCGCCAGCAGCCCGGCGGGGTCTATCAATCAGCCCCAGCATTTT.

V gene TRBV29-1 combines with J gene TRBJ1-4; D possibly corresponds to TRBD1 (5 bases). The CDR3 is 14 residues long. Germline loops: CDR1 SQVTM, CDR2 ANQGSEA. The germline V and J ends were trimmed by 7 bases and 7 bases, with 19 bases remaining between them. Here the CDR3 reads CSGAYGGGGEKLFF. The DNA for the CDR3 is TGCAGCGGGGCTTACGGGGGGGGAGGTGAAAAACTGTTTTTT.

The chain has TRBV5-6 and TRBJ2-5; 14 positions agree with TRBD2. The J segment lost 4 bases and the V segment lost 4 bases, leaving 3 bases of the junction unmatched. This CDR3 contains 15 residues. Germline CDR1 reads SGHDT; CDR2 reads YYEEEE. CDR3 in amino acids: CASSIGLAGGETQYF. As DNA, the CDR3 is TGTGCCAGCAGCATAGGACTAGCGGGAGGAGAGACCCAGTACTTC. The entire variable domain, with the rest obtained from reference TRBV5-6 and TRBJ2-5, is as follows: DAGVTQSPTHLIKTRGQQVTLRCSPKSGHDTVSWYQQALGQGPQFIFQYYEEEERQRGNFPDRFSGHQFPNYSSELNVNALLLGDSALYLCASSIGLAGGETQYFGPGTRLLVL.

The rearrangement links TRBV6-5 to TRBJ2-1; no firm D call. Germline CDR1 is MNHEY and CDR2 is SVGAGI. This CDR3 contains 12 residues. Trimming stripped 4 bases from V and 6 bases from J, with 7 bases between. The CDR3 DNA is TGTGCCAGCAGTTCGGTTACCAATGAGCAGTTCTTC. It codes for CASSSVTNEQFF.

J is TRBJ1-1 and V is TRBV7-8, with 7 bases that match TRBD1. Germline CDR1 and CDR2: SGHVS and FQNEAQ. V shed 7 bases and J 3 bases; nucleotides not matched to a gene: 5. There are 13 residues in the CDR3. The chain's CDR3 is CASTGTAYTEAFF. CDR3 bases: TGTGCCAGCACCGGGACAGCGTACACTGAAGCTTTCTTT.

The rearrangement links TRBV10-3 to TRBJ2-7; 7 bases line up with TRBD2. Germline CDR1 reads ENHRY; CDR2 reads SYGVKD. The length of the CDR3 is 16 residues. With 0 bases clipped from V and 2 bases from J, the junction kept 7 bases outside the gene matches. The CDR3 loop reads CAISESGGSRPYEQYF. For the CDR3, the DNA is TGTGCCATCAGTGAGTCTGGCGGGAGTAGGCCCTACGAGCAGTACTTC.

This chain links TRBV7-2 with TRBJ1-1; a weak D match, TRBD1 (6 bases). CDR1 is SGHTA and CDR2 is FQGNSA in the germline V gene. This CDR3 comprises 14 residues. V was trimmed by 5 bases and J by 1 base, leaving 11 bases between them. CDR3 amino acids: CASSPQQGNTEAFF. The CDR3 DNA is TGTGCCAGCAGCCCACAACAGGGGAACACTGAAGCTTTCTTT. Combining the CDR3 with reference TRBV7-2 and TRBJ1-1 gives the whole variable domain GAGVSQSPSNKVTEKGKDVELRCDPISGHTALYWYRQSLGQGLEFLIYFQGNSAPDKSGLPSDRFSAERTGGSVSTLTIQRTQQEDSAVYLCASSPQQGNTEAFFGQGTRLTVV.

V usage is TRBV19 and J usage is TRBJ2-5; tentative D call: TRBD1 (5 bases). CDR3 size: 15 residues. V lost 1 base and J lost 1, with 10 bases in between. CDR1 is LNHDA, CDR2 SQIVND, per germline (reference sequence). The CDR3 DNA sequence: TGTGCCAGTAGTATAGGGGGCGGATTCCAAGAGACCCAGTACTTC. Its translation is CASSIGGGFQETQYF.

This rearrangement joins TRBV6-5 to TRBJ2-5; 7 bases agree with TRBD2. In germline, CDR1 is MNHEY, CDR2 SVGAGI. V was pared by 2 bases and J by 1 base, with 7 bases of the junction left unmatched. This CDR3 region has 16 residues. CDR3 bases: TGTGCCAGCAGTTACAGTCTAGCGGCATCCCAAGAGACCCAGTACTTC. Residues: CASSYSLAASQETQYF.

The chain joins TRBV5-5 to TRBJ2-1; D might be TRBD1 (5 bases). This CDR3 comprises 16 residues. Germline values: CDR1 SGHKS, CDR2 YYEKEE (reference sequence). V lost 4 bases and J lost 4, with 18 bases in between. The chain's CDR3 is CASSHFGAQGYNEQFF. The CDR3 DNA sequence: TGTGCCAGCAGCCACTTTGGGGCGCAAGGATACAATGAGCAGTTCTTC.

The rearrangement uses TRBV6-1 and TRBJ1-2; 7 nucleotides agree with TRBD1. Trimming cost V 1 base and J 4 bases; bases outside gene matches: 9. CDR1 and CDR2 (germline): MNHNS, SASEGT. The CDR3 has 16 residues. The CDR3 bases are TGTGCCAGCAGTGAAGATCTTCGGACAGGAACCTATGGCTACACCTTC. Translated, it gives CASSEDLRTGTYGYTF.

This clone has a handful of counts. The chain uses TRBV6-5 and TRBJ1-2; tentative D call: TRBD1 (6 bases). With 6 bases removed from V and 2 bases from J, the gap between germline ends came to 10 bases. The CDR3 sequence is 13 residues long. CDR1 and CDR2 from the germline V gene are MNHEY and SVGAGI. The CDR3 protein is CASRQGPNYGYTF. In nucleotides, the CDR3 is TGTGCCAGCAGACAGGGTCCAAACTATGGCTACACCTTC.

This clone has only one observation. The chain recombines TRBV27 with TRBJ2-3, with TRBD1 matching 7 bases. Germline assignment: CDR1 MNHEY and CDR2 SMNVEV (reference sequence). The CDR3 spans 15 residues. V lost 8 bases to trimming and J lost 1 base; unmatched junction nucleotides: 9. The CDR3 region is CASRRQGGGTDTQYF. The CDR3 DNA is TGTGCCAGCCGCAGACAGGGTGGGGGCACAGATACGCAGTATTTT.

The table lists this clone with a count of one. The CDR3 DNA sequence: TGCGCCAGCAGCCAAGATAGGGGCAGGGCCTACGAGCAGTACTTC. Protein product: CASSQDRGRAYEQYF. V is TRBV4-1 and J is TRBJ2-7; TRBD1 is a possible D gene (5 bases). The CDR3 loop spans 15 amino acids. The germline V gene has CDR1 MGHRA and CDR2 YSYEKL. Trimming left V 0 bases short and J 2 bases short, with 11 bases between.

The V gene is TRBV9, the J gene TRBJ1-4; no definite D call. V was trimmed by 0 bases and J by 6 bases, leaving 9 bases between them. The CDR3 is 14 amino acids. Germline V gene data show CDR1 as SGDLS and CDR2 as YYNGEE. The CDR3 DNA reads TGTGCCAGCAGCGTAGCTCTGAGGGATGAAAAACTGTTTTTT. It codes for CASSVALRDEKLFF.

The chain carries TRBV25-1 and TRBJ1-5, with D unclear. The CDR3 runs 14 residues. V gave up 1 base and J gave up 7 bases, with 11 bases separating them. Germline CDR1 reads MGHDK; CDR2 reads SYGVNS. The CDR3 region has the DNA TGTGCCAGCAGTGAATTTGGCAGTTCCCAGCCCCAGCATTTT. Its translation is CASSEFGSSQPQHF. The full variable domain, in which reference TRBV25-1 and TRBJ1-5 provide the parts outside the CDR3, is EADIYQTPRYLVIGTGKKITLECSQTMGHDKMYWYQQDPGMELHLIHYSYGVNSTEKGDLSSESTVSRIRTEHFPLTLESARPSHTSQYLCASSEFGSSQPQHFGDGTRLSIL.

The CDR3 bases are TGCGCCAGCAGCCAAGCCGGGACAGTCCCCTACGAGCAGTACTTC. Encoded protein: CASSQAGTVPYEQYF. V usage is TRBV4-1 and J usage is TRBJ2-7; 7 bases fit TRBD1. This CDR3 contains 15 residues. The ends lost 1 base at V and 2 bases at J; junction bases unmatched: 5. Germline CDR1 reads MGHRA; CDR2 reads YSYEKL.

The rearrangement uses TRBV5-1 and TRBJ2-6; the D gene is possibly TRBD2 (6 bases). V was cut by 0 bases and J by 2 bases, with 6 bases left in between. This CDR3 is built from 15 residues. The germline V gene has CDR1 SGHRS and CDR2 YFSETQ. CDR3 in amino acids: CASSLGEAGANVLTF. The CDR3 DNA sequence: TGCGCCAGCAGCTTGGGGGAGGCTGGGGCCAACGTCCTGACTTTC.